Listed here is a single T cell receptor (beta chain). Participant-reported clinical history was the basis for cohort assignment. Symptom resolution, clearance, or two negative PCRs marked the recovered donors of Cohort 3. V gave up 5 bases and J gave up 2 bases; unmatched junction bases: 11. Germline V gene lookup returns CDR1 SGHTS and CDR2 YDEGEE. The CDR3 has 17 amino acids. This sample was included in a study of blood T cell repertoires in COVID-19. Original data processing: How many nucleated cells were present was estimated from reference gene primer amplification. The protocol was immunoSEQ multiplex PCR, while the TCRdb copy is restricted to in-frame clones and leaves out a portion. The V and J calls and clone size were taken over from that table, and D and trimming were inferred from the DNA. Of 490,000 or so clones listed, 80% to 90% are singletons.

What was sequenced was PBMCs or T cells enriched from blood (not recorded which). The chain joins TRBV5-8 to TRBJ2-1; 9 bases are a match to TRBD1. The source of this sequence is a woman aged 55-70 years who had recovered from COVID-19. The CDR3 bases are TGTGCCAGCAGAATTAAACAGGGGGCCATCCCCTACAATGAGCAGTTCTTC. This gives the protein CASRIKQGAIPYNEQFF.